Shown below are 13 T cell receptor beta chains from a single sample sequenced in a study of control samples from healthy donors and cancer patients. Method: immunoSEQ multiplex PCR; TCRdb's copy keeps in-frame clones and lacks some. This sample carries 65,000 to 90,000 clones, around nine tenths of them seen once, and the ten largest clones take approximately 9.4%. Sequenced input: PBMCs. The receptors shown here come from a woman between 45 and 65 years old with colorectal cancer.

This CDR3 reads CASSQSSADQTYNEQFF. Here the CDR3 DNA reads TGCGCCAGCAGTCAATCGTCGGCAGATCAAACCTACAATGAGCAGTTCTTC. The chain joins TRBV23-1 to TRBJ2-1, with D hard to call. TRBV23-1 is sorted into the ORF group, with uncertain function. The CDR3 has 17 amino acids. The V end lost 0 bases, the J end lost 2 bases, and 14 bases lay between the germline ends.

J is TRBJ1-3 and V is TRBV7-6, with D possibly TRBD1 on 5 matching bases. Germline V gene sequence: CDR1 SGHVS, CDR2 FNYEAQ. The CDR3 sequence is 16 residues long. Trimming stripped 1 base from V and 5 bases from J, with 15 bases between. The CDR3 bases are TGTGCCAGCAGCTTAGGAGAACAGGCATTTAGAAACACCATATATTTT. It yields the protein CASSLGEQAFRNTIYF.

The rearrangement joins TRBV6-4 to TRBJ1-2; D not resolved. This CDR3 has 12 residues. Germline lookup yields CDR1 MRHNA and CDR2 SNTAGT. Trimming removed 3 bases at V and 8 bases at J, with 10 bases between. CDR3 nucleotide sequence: TGTGCCAGCAGTGATGGGGTCTGGGGCTACACCTTC. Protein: CASSDGVWGYTF.

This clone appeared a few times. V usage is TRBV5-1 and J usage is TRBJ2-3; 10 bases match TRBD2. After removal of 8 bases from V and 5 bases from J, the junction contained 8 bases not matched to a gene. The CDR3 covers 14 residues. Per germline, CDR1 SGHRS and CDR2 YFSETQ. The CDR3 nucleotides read TGCGCCAGTCGAGCGGGGGGGCAACGAGATACGCAGTATTTT. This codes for CASRAGGQRDTQYF.

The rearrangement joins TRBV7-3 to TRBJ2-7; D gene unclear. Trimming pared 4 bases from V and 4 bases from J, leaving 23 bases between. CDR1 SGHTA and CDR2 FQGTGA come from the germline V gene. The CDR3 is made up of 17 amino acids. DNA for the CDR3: TGTGCCAGCAGCTCCGTACCTCCCTCCCGCGGCCCATACGAGCAGTACGTC. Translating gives CASSSVPPSRGPYEQYV.

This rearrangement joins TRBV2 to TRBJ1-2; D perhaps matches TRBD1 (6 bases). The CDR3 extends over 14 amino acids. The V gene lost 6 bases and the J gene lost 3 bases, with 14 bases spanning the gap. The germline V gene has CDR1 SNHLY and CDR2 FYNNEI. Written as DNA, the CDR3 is TGTGCCAGCAGCGAACAGGGAGTTGACTATGGCTACACCTTC. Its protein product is CASSEQGVDYGYTF.

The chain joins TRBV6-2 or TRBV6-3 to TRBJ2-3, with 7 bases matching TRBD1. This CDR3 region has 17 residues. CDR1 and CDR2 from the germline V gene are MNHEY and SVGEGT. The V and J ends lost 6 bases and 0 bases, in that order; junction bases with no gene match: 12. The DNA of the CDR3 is TGTGCCAGCAGCTCTACAGGGGAAGCGCGAAGCACAGATACGCAGTATTTT. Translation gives CASSSTGEARSTDTQYF.

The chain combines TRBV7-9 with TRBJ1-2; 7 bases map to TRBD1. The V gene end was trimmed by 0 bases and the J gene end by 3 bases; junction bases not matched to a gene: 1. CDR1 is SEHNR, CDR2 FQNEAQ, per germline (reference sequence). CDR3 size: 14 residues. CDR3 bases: TGTGCCAGCAGCTTAGCAGGGACAGACTATGGCTACACCTTC. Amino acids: CASSLAGTDYGYTF. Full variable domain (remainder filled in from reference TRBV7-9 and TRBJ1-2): DTGVSQNPRHKITKRGQNVTFRCDPISEHNRLYWYRQTLGQGPEFLTYFQNEAQLEKSRLLSDRFSAERPKGSFSTLEIQRTEQGDSAMYLCASSLAGTDYGYTFGSGTRLTVV.

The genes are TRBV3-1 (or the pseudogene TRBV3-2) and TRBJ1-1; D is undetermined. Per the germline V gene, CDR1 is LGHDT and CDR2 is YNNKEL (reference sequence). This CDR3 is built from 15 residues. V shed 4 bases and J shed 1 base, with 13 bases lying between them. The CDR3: CASSLPGLTNTEAFF. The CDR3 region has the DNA TGTGCCAGCAGCCTACCCGGACTGACGAACACTGAAGCTTTCTTT.

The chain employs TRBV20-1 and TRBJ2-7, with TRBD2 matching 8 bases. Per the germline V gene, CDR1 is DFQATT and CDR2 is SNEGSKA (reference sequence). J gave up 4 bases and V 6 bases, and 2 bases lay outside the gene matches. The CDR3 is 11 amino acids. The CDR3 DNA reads TGCAGTGCAAGCGGGGGTTACGAGCAGTACGTC. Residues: CSASGGYEQYV.

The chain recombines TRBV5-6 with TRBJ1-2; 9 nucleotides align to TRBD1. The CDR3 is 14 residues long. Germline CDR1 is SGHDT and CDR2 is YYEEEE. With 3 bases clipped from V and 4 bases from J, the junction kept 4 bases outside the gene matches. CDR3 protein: CASSSTGGGYGYTF. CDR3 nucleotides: TGTGCCAGCAGCTCGACAGGGGGGGGCTATGGCTACACCTTC.

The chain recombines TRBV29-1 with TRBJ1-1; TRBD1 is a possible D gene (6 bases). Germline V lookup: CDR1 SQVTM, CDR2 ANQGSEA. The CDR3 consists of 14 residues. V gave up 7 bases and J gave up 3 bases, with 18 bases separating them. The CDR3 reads CSARVGGSDTEAFF. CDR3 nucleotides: TGCAGCGCCCGGGTAGGGGGTTCTGACACTGAAGCTTTCTTT.

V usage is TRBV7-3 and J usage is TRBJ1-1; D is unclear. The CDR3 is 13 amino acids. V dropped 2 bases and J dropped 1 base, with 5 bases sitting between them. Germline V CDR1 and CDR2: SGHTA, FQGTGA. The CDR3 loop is CASSLWANTEAFF. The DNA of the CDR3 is TGTGCCAGCAGCTTATGGGCGAACACTGAAGCTTTCTTT.